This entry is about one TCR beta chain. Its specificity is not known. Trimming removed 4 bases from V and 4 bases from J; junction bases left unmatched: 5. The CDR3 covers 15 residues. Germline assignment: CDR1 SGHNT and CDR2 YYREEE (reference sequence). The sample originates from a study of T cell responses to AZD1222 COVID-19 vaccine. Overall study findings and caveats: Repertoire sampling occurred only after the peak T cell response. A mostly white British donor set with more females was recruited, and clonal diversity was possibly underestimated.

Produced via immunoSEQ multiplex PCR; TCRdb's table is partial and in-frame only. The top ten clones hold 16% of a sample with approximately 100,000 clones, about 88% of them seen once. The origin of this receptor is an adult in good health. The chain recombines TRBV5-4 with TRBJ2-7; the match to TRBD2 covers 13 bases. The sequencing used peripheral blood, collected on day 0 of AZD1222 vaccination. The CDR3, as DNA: TGTGCCAGCAGCGAGAGGACTAGCGGGAGATACGAGCAGTACTTC. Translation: CASSERTSGRYEQYF.